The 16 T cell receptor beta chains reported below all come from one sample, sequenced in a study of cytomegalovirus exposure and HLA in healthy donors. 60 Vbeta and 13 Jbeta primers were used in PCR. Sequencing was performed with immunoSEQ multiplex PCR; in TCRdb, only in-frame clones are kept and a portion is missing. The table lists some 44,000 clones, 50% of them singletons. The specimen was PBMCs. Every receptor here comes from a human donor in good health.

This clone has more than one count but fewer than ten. In DNA, the CDR3 is TGTGCCAGCAGCCCGAGGGAGGGGAAGGGTCGGAATGAGCAGTTCTTC. Amino acid sequence: CASSPREGKGRNEQFF. V usage is TRBV7-2 and J usage is TRBJ2-1, with TRBD2 identical over 7 bases. After removal of 5 bases from V and 7 bases from J, the junction contained 14 bases not matched to a gene. CDR1 and CDR2 from the germline V gene are SGHTA and FQGNSA. This CDR3 comprises 16 residues.

The CDR3 spells CASSLTGFEAFF. DNA for the CDR3: TGTGCCAGCAGCCTCACAGGGTTTGAAGCTTTCTTT. J is TRBJ1-1 and V is TRBV6-1; perhaps TRBD1 as D (6 bases). Germline values: CDR1 MNHNS, CDR2 SASEGT. V was pared by 6 bases and J by 7 bases, with 12 bases between. There are 12 residues in the CDR3.

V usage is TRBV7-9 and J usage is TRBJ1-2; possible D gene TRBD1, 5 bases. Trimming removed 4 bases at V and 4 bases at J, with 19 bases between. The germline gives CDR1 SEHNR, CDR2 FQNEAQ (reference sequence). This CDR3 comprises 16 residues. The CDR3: CASSSPWGRLFYGYTF. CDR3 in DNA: TGTGCCAGCAGCTCCCCGTGGGGCAGACTGTTCTATGGCTACACCTTC.

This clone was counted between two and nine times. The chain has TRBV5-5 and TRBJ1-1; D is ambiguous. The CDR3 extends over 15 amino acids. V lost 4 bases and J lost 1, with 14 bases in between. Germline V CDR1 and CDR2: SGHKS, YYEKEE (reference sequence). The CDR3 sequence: CASSQTPHANTEAFF. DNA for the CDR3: TGTGCCAGCAGCCAGACACCCCACGCGAACACTGAAGCTTTCTTT.

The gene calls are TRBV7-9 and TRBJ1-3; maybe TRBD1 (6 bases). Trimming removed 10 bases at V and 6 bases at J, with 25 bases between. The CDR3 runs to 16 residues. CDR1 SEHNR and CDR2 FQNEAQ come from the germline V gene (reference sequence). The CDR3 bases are TGTGCCACCCCTAAGGGGGACCCTCCTCTGGCAAACACCATATATTTT. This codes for CATPKGDPPLANTIYF.

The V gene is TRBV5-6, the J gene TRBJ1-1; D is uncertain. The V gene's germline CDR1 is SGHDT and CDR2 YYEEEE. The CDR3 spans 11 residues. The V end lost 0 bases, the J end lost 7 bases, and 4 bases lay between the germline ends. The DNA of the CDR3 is TGTGCCAGCAGCTTGGCTTTTGAAGCTTTCTTT. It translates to CASSLAFEAFF.

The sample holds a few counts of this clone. The DNA for the CDR3 is TGTGCCAGCAGCCCTTCAAGGACAGGGAAGTACGAGCAGTACTTC. Residues: CASSPSRTGKYEQYF. The chain links TRBV5-4 to TRBJ2-7, with 8 bases identical to TRBD1. V dropped 4 bases and J dropped 4; count of bases not matched to a gene: 10. The CDR3 spans 15 residues. Germline V gives CDR1 SGHNT, CDR2 YYREEE (reference sequence). Full variable domain (remainder filled in from reference TRBV5-4 and TRBJ2-7): ETGVTQSPTHLIKTRGQQVTLRCSSQSGHNTVSWYQQALGQGPQFIFQYYREEENGRGNFPPRFSGLQFPNYSSELNVNALELDDSALYLCASSPSRTGKYEQYFGPGTRLTVT.

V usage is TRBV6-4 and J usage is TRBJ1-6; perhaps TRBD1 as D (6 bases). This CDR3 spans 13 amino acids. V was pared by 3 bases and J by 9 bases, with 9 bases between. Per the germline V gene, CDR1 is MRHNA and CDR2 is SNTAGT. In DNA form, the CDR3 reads TGTGCCAGCAGTGATGGCAGGGGTTCACCCCTCCACTTT. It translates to CASSDGRGSPLHF.

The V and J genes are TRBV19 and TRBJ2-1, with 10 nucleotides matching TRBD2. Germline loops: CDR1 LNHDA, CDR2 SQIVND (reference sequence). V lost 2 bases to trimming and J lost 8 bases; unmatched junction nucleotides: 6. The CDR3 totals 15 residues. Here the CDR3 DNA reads TGTGCCAGTAGTATAAGCGGGAGGGGTGTTGATGAGCAGTTCTTC. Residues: CASSISGRGVDEQFF.

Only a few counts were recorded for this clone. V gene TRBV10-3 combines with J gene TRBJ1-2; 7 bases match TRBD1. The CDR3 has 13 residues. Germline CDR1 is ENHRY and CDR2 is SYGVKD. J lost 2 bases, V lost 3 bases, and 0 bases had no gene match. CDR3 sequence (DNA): TGTGCCATCAGTGAACAGGGGAACTATGGCTACACCTTC. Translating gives CAISEQGNYGYTF.

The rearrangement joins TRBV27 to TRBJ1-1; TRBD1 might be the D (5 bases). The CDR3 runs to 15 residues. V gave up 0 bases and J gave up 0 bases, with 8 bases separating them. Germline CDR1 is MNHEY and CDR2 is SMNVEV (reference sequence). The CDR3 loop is CASSLSSGLNTEAFF. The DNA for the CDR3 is TGTGCCAGCAGTTTATCTTCAGGGTTGAACACTGAAGCTTTCTTT.

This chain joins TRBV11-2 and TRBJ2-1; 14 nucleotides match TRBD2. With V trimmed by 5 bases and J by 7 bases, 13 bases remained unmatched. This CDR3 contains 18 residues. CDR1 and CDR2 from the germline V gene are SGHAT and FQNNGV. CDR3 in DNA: TGTGCCAGCAGCCCCCGAGGCGGGACTAGCGGGAGTCAGAATGAGCAGTTCTTC. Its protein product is CASSPRGGTSGSQNEQFF.

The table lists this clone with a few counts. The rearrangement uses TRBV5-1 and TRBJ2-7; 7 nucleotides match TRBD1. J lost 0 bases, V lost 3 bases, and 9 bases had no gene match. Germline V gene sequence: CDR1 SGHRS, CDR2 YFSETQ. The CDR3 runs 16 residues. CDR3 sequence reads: CASSSISGTASYEQYF. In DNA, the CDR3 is TGCGCCAGCAGCTCGATCTCCGGGACAGCCTCCTACGAGCAGTACTTC.

The CDR3 DNA is TGTGCCAGCAGCCGTAACTTGGTGGGACAGGGAAACACCATATATTTT. This codes for CASSRNLVGQGNTIYF. The rearrangement uses TRBV5-4 and TRBJ1-3; TRBD1 matches 7 bases. The CDR3 totals 16 residues. Losses at the gene ends were 4 bases for V and 4 bases for J; bases not matched to a gene: 11. The germline V gene has CDR1 SGHNT and CDR2 YYREEE (reference sequence).

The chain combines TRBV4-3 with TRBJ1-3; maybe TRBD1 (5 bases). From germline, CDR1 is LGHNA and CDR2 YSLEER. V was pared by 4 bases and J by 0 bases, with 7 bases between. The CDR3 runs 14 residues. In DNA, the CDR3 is TGCGCCAGCAGCCTCCAGGGCTCTGGAAACACCATATATTTT. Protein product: CASSLQGSGNTIYF.

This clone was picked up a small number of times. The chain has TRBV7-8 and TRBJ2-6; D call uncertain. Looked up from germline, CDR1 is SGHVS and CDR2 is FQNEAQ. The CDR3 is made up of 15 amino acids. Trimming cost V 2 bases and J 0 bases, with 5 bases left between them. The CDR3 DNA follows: TGTGCCAGCAGCTTAACTATCTCTGGGGCCAACGTCCTGACTTTC. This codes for CASSLTISGANVLTF.